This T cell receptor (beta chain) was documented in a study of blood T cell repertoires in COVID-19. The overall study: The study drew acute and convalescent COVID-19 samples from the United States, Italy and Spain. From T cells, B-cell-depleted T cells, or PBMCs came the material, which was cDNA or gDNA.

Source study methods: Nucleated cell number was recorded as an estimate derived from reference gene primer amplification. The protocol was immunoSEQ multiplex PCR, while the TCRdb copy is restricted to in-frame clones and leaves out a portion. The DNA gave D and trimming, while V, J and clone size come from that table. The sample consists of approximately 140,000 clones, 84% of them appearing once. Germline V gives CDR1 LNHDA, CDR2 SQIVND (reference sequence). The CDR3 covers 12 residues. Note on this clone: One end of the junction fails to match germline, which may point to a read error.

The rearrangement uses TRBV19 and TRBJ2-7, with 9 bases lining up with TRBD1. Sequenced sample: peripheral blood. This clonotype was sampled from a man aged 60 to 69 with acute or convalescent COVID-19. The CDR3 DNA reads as TGTGCCAGTAGTGAGGGGACAGGGCCCAGTAACTTC. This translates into CASSEGTGPSNF.